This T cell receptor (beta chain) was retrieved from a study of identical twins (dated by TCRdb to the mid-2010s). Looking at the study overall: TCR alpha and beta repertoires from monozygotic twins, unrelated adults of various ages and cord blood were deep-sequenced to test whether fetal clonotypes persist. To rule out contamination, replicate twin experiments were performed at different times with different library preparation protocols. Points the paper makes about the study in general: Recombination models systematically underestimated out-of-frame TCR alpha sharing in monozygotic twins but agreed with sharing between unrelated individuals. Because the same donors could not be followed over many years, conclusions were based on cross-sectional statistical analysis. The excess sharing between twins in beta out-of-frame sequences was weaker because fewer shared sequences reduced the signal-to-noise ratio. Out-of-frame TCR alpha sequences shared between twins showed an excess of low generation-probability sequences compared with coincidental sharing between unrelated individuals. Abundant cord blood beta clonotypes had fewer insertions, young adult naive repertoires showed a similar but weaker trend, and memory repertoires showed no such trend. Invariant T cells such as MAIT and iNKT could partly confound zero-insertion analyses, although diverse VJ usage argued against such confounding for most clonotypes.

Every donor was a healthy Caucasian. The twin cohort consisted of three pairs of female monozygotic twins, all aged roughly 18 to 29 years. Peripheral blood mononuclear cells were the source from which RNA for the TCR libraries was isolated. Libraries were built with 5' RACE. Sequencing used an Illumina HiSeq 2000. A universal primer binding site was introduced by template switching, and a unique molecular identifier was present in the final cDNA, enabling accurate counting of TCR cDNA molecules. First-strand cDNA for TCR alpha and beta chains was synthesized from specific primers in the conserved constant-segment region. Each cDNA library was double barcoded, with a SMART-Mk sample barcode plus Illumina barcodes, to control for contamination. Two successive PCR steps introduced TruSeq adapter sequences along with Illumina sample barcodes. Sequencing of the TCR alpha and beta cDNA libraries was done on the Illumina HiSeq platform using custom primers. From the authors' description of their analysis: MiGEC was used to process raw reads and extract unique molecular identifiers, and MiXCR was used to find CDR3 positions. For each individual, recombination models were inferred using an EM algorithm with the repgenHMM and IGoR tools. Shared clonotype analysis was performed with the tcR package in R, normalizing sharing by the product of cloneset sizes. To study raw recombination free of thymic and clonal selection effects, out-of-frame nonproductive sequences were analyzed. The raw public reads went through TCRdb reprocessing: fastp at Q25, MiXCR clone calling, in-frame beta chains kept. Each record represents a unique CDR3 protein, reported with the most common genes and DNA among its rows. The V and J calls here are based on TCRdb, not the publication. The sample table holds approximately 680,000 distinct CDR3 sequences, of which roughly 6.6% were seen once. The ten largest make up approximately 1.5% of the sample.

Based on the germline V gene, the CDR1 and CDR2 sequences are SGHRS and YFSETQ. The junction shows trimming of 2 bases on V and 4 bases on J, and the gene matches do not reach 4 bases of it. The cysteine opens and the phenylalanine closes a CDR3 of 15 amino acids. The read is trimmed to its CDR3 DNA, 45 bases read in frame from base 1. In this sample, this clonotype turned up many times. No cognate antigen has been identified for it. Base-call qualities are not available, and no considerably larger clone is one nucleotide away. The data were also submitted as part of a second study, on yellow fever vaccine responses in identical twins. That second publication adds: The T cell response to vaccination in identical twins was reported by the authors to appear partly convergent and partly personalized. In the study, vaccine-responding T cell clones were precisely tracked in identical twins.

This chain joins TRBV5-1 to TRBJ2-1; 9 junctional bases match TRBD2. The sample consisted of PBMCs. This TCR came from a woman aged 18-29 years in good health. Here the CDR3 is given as CASSFKLAGYNEQFF. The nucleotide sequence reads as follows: TGCGCCAGCAGCTTCAAACTAGCGGGTTACAATGAGCAGTTCTTC.